Shown below are 17 T cell receptor beta chains from a single sample sequenced in a study of blood T cell repertoires in COVID-19. Generated by immunoSEQ multiplex PCR, the TCRdb table keeps only in-frame clones and is missing some. This sample carries around 260,000 clones, about 85% of them seen once, and the ten largest clones take 0.85% to 0.9%. Sequencing was performed on peripheral blood. The receptor source for this set is a human donor with COVID-19, enrolled during active disease. The donor label of this sample is uncertain.

This chain links TRBV6-5 with TRBJ1-5, with a weak D call TRBD1 (5 bases). Germline V gene lookup returns CDR1 MNHEY and CDR2 SVGAGI. This CDR3 comprises 14 residues. Trimming stripped 8 bases from V and 4 bases from J, with 15 bases between. This chain's CDR3 is CASRQVTVNQPQHF. CDR3 bases: TGTGCCAGCCGTCAGGTGACAGTTAATCAGCCCCAGCATTTT.

The chain is built from TRBV11-3 and TRBJ2-7; 12 positions agree with TRBD2. CDR1 SGHNT and CDR2 YENEEA come from the germline V gene. The V gene end was trimmed by 5 bases and the J gene end by 2 bases; junction bases not matched to a gene: 7. The CDR3 loop spans 16 amino acids. As DNA, the CDR3 is TGTGCCAGCAGCGGTACTAGCGGGAGGCCCCCCTACGAGCAGTACTTC. It specifies CASSGTSGRPPYEQYF. Filled out from reference TRBV11-3 and TRBJ2-7, the complete variable domain reads EAGVVQSPRYKIIEKKQPVAFWCNPISGHNTLYWYLQNLGQGPELLIRYENEEAVDDSQLPKDRFSAERLKGVDSTLKIQPAELGDSAVYLCASSGTSGRPPYEQYFGPGTRLTVT.

V usage is TRBV11-3 and J usage is TRBJ2-5; D is possibly TRBD2 (6 bases). V lost 3 bases and J 5 bases, leaving 7 bases between the germline ends. The CDR3 spans 12 residues. Germline V gene data show CDR1 as SGHNT and CDR2 as YENEEA. CDR3 region: CASSFRGETQYF. The DNA of the CDR3 is TGTGCCAGCAGCTTCCGGGGGGAGACCCAGTACTTC. Based on the CDR3 plus reference TRBV11-3 and TRBJ2-5, the full variable domain is EAGVVQSPRYKIIEKKQPVAFWCNPISGHNTLYWYLQNLGQGPELLIRYENEEAVDDSQLPKDRFSAERLKGVDSTLKIQPAELGDSAVYLCASSFRGETQYFGPGTRLLVL.

J is TRBJ1-1 and V is TRBV28; the match to TRBD1 covers 7 bases. The ends lost 6 bases at V and 3 bases at J; junction bases unmatched: 7. Germline V gene data show CDR1 as MDHEN and CDR2 as SYDVKM. This CDR3 region has 14 residues. This chain's CDR3 is CASRLQGRDTEAFF. CDR3 DNA sequence: TGTGCCAGCAGACTACAGGGGCGGGACACTGAAGCTTTCTTT.

The chain is built from TRBV7-2 and TRBJ2-5; D is unresolved. The length of the CDR3 is 13 residues. V was clipped by 1 base and J by 5 bases, with 8 bases between them. Germline V lookup: CDR1 SGHTA, CDR2 FQGNSA. The CDR3 nucleotides read TGTGCCAGCAGCTTAGTGTGGGCGGAGACCCAGTACTTC. It specifies CASSLVWAETQYF.

The CDR3 bases are TGTGCCAGCAGCTTAGGAGGGGGCGCGGGAAACACCATATATTTT. This encodes CASSLGGGAGNTIYF. The chain employs TRBV11-2 and TRBJ1-3; TRBD1 agrees at 7 bases. The germline CDR1 and CDR2 sequences are SGHAT and FQNNGV. CDR3 size: 15 residues. V lost 1 base, J lost 4 bases, and 4 bases stayed unmatched.

The rearrangement joins TRBV3-1 (or the pseudogene TRBV3-2) to TRBJ2-5; TRBD2 aligns across 7 bases. Looked up from germline, CDR1 is LGHDT and CDR2 is YNNKEL (reference sequence). This CDR3 region has 16 residues. V gave up 4 bases and J gave up 7 bases; unmatched junction bases: 15. The CDR3 DNA follows: TGTGCCAGCAGCCCTTGGAACCGCCGAACGGGGGGGACCCAGTACTTC. Protein product: CASSPWNRRTGGTQYF.

The chain has TRBV7-3 and TRBJ2-7; 9 bases align to TRBD2. Per the germline V gene, CDR1 is SGHTA and CDR2 is FQGTGA. CDR3 length equals 15 residues. Trimming removed 5 bases from V and 5 bases from J; junction bases left unmatched: 10. CDR3 in DNA: TGTGCCAGCAGCGCCTTAGCGGGAGTCGTGAACGAGCAGTACTTC. Its translation is CASSALAGVVNEQYF. The full variable domain, with the rest looked up from reference TRBV7-3 and TRBJ2-7, is GAGVSQTPSNKVTEKGKYVELRCDPISGHTALYWYRQSLGQGPEFLIYFQGTGAADDSGLPNDRFFAVRPEGSVSTLKIQRTERGDSAVYLCASSALAGVVNEQYFGPGTRLTVT.

The chain employs TRBV21-1 and TRBJ2-1; TRBD2, the table's D call, lacks a check against the DNA. TRBV21-1 is classified as a pseudogene. The length of the CDR3 is 19 residues. CDR3 sequence: CASSKAGGPRTASYNEQFF. The CDR3 region has the DNA TGTGCCAGCAGCAAAGCTGGAGGTCCCAGGACTGCCTCCTACAATGAGCAGTTCTTC.

This clone has just one count. The rearrangement links TRBV12-5 to TRBJ2-2; D may be TRBD2 (6 bases). CDR1 is LGHNT, CDR2 FRNRAP, per germline. The CDR3 has 16 amino acids. Trimming removed 0 bases from V and 0 bases from J, with 8 bases in between. CDR3 residues: CASGLVRGTNTGELFF. As DNA, the CDR3 is TGTGCTAGTGGTTTGGTACGGGGGACGAACACCGGGGAGCTGTTTTTT.

In this sample, this clone turned up a few times. CDR3 in DNA: TGTGCCAGCAGTGAACAGTTTTATGGCTACACCTTC. This sequence encodes CASSEQFYGYTF. The chain is built from TRBV2 and TRBJ1-2; no clear D gene. V lost 2 bases and J 5 bases, leaving 6 bases between the germline ends. CDR1 and CDR2 (germline): SNHLY, FYNNEI. The CDR3 has 12 residues.

The V call is TRBV6-1, the J call TRBJ2-7; 7 nucleotides align to TRBD2. Trimming took 1 base from V and 2 from J; bases not matched to a gene: 2. CDR3 length: 14 residues. Germline V gene data show CDR1 as MNHNS and CDR2 as SASEGT. This chain's CDR3 is CASSEVGRPYEQYF. The CDR3 DNA sequence: TGTGCCAGCAGTGAAGTCGGGAGGCCCTACGAGCAGTACTTC.

The rearrangement joins TRBV18 to TRBJ2-7, with 9 bases fitting TRBD2. The germline V gene encodes CDR1 KGHSH and CDR2 LQKENI. CDR3 length equals 17 residues. The V and J ends lost 3 bases and 6 bases, in that order; junction bases with no gene match: 15. The CDR3 here is CASSPFRRSGRLGEQYF. The CDR3 DNA reads TGTGCCAGCTCACCCTTCCGTAGGAGCGGGAGGTTGGGCGAGCAGTACTTC.

J is TRBJ2-6 and V is TRBV3-1 (or the pseudogene TRBV3-2); D unresolved. Trimming left V 0 bases short and J 4 bases short, with 7 bases between. This CDR3 is built from 15 residues. The germline V gene has CDR1 LGHDT and CDR2 YNNKEL (reference sequence). The CDR3, as DNA: TGTGCCAGCAGCCAAGAGAGGTCCGGGGCCAACGTCCTGACTTTC. Translating it yields CASSQERSGANVLTF.

V gene TRBV5-1 combines with J gene TRBJ2-2, with no clear D. Germline CDR1 SGHRS, CDR2 YFSETQ. Trimming pared 1 base from V and 2 bases from J, leaving 12 bases between. This CDR3 has 16 residues. The CDR3, as DNA: TGCGCCAGCAGCTTGATCGGCGGTGACAACACCGGGGAGCTGTTTTTT. It translates to CASSLIGGDNTGELFF.

This clone was seen a few times. The chain links TRBV27 to TRBJ1-6; D call uncertain. The CDR3 loop spans 17 amino acids. V lost 1 base, J lost 8 bases, and 18 bases lay in between. From germline, CDR1 is MNHEY and CDR2 SMNVEV (reference sequence). The CDR3 reads CASSLFWRGNQYSPLHF. CDR3 nucleotides: TGTGCCAGCAGTTTATTTTGGCGAGGGAACCAGTATTCACCCCTCCACTTT.

The chain has TRBV3-1 (or the pseudogene TRBV3-2) and TRBJ1-2; the D gene is possibly TRBD1 (5 bases). Germline V gives CDR1 LGHDT, CDR2 YNNKEL (reference sequence). The CDR3 runs 14 residues. Trimming took 4 bases from V and 3 from J, leaving 12 bases between them. The CDR3, as DNA: TGTGCCAGCAGCCGTCTCAGGGATGACTATGGCTACACCTTC. Its translation: CASSRLRDDYGYTF.